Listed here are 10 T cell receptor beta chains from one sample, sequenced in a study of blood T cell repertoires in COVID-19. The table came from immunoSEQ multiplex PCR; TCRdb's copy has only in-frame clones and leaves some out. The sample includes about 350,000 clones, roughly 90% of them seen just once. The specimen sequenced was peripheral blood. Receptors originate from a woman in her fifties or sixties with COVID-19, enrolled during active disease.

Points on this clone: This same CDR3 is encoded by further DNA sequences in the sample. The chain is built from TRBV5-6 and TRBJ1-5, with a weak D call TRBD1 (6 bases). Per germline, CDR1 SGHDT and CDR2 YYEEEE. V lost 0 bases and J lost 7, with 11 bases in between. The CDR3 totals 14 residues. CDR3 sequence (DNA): TGTGCCAGCAGCTTGGGTAGGGGGGGGCAGCCCCAGCATTTT. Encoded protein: CASSLGRGGQPQHF.

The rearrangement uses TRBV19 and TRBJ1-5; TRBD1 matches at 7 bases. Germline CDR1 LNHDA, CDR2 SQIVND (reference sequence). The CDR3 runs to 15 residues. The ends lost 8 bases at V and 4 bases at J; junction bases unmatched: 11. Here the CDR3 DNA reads TGTGCCAGTTTGGGGGACAGTTTCCTTAATCAGCCCCAGCATTTT. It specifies CASLGDSFLNQPQHF.

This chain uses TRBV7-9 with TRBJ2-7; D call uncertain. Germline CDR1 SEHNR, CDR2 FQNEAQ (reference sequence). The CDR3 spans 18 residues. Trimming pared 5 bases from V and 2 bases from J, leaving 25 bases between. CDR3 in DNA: TGTGCCAGCAGCCTCAGGTTGCCTCTCTCTAAATCGCCCTACGAGCAGTACTTC. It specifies CASSLRLPLSKSPYEQYF.

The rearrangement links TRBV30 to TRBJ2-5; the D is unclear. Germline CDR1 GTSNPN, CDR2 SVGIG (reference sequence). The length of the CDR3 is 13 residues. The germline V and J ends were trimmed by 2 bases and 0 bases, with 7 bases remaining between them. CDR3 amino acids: CAWSREYQETQYF. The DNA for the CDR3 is TGTGCCTGGAGTCGAGAGTACCAAGAGACCCAGTACTTC.

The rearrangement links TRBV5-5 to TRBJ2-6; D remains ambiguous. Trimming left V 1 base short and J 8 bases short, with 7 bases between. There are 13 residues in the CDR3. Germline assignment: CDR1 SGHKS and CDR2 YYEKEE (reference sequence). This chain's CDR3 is CASSLPLSNVLTF. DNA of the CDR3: TGTGCCAGCAGCTTGCCCCTCTCCAACGTCCTGACTTTC.

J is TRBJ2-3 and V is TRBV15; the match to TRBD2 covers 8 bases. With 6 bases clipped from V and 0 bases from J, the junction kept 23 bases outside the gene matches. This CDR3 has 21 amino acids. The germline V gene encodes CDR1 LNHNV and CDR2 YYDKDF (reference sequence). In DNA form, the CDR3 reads TGTGCCACCAGGGAGGGGGACGGAATAGCGGGGCGACCGGCTAGCACAGATACGCAGTATTTT. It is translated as CATREGDGIAGRPASTDTQYF.

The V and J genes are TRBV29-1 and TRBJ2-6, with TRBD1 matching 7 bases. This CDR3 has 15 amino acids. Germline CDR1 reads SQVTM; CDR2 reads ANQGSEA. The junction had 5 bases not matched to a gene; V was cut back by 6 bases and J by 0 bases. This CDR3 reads CSVRQGSSGANVLTF. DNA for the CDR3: TGCAGCGTCCGACAGGGTAGCTCTGGGGCCAACGTCCTGACTTTC.

The CDR3 reads CASRLGGGVYGYTF. The CDR3 bases are TGTGCCAGTAGGTTAGGAGGGGGCGTGTATGGCTACACCTTC. This chain uses TRBV19 with TRBJ1-2; the match to TRBD1 covers 7 bases. V shed 6 bases and J 5 bases; nucleotides not matched to a gene: 9. The CDR3 sequence is 14 residues long. Germline V gives CDR1 LNHDA, CDR2 SQIVND (reference sequence).

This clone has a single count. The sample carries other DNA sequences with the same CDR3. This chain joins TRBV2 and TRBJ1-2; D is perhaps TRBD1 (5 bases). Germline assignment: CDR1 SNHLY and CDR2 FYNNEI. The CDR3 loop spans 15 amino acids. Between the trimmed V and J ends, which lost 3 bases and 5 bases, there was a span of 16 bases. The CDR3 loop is CASSEGRGGVYGYTF. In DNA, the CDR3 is TGTGCCAGCAGTGAGGGGAGGGGTGGGGTTTATGGCTACACCTTC.

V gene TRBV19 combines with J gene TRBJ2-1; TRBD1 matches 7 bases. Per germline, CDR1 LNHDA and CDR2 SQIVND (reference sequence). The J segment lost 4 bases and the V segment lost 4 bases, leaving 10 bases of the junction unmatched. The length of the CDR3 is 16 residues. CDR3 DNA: TGTGCCAGTAGTACGGCCGGGACAGAGGTGTACAATGAGCAGTTCTTC. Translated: CASSTAGTEVYNEQFF.